These T cell receptor beta chains were read from a single sample in a study of blood T cell repertoires in COVID-19. Only in-frame clones appear in the TCRdb table, and some are missing; sequencing was by immunoSEQ multiplex PCR. The sample has under 60,000 clones, approximately 84% seen once. The sequenced material came from peripheral blood. The source is a man in his 60s with acute or convalescent COVID-19. CDR3s include the opening cysteine and the closing phenylalanine or tryptophan. D genes are given only for firm matches. Only part of the rows carry a size: once, few, many, or a class if the clone is expanded.

TRBD1	.	TRBJ1-2	TRBV10-3	CAISIQGLNYGYTF	TGTGCCATCAGCATACAGGGGCTAAACTATGGCTACACCTTC
.	.	TRBJ2-5	TRBV11-2	CASSLNGGLKETQYF	TGTGCCAGCAGCTTAAACGGGGGGCTGAAGGAGACCCAGTACTTC
TRBD2	.	TRBJ2-3	TRBV5-1	CASSSLAGGRTDTQYF	TGCGCCAGCAGCTCACTAGCGGGGGGTCGCACAGATACGCAGTATTTT
.	.	TRBJ2-1	TRBV5-4	CASSLKTGSGNEQFF	TGTGCCAGCAGCTTGAAAACAGGAAGTGGCAATGAGCAGTTCTTC
.	.	TRBJ1-1	TRBV25-1	CASSARTSPGTEAFF	TGTGCCAGCAGTGCAAGGACCTCACCGGGGACTGAAGCTTTCTTT
TRBD1	.	TRBJ1-2	TRBV6-5	CASSKDRGFIGYTF	TGTGCCAGCAGTAAGGACAGGGGGTTCATTGGCTACACCTTC
.	.	TRBJ1-1	TRBV4-1	CASSQDSRENTEAFF	TGCGCCAGCAGCCAAGATAGCAGGGAGAACACTGAAGCTTTCTTT
.	.	TRBJ1-1	TRBV20-1	CSASIGGKAFF	TGCAGTGCTAGTATCGGCGGGAAAGCTTTCTTT
.	.	TRBJ1-4	TRBV7-9	CASSLAAGSTNEKLFF	TGTGCCAGCAGCTTAGCGGCGGGGTCAACTAATGAAAAACTGTTTTTT
TRBD1	.	TRBJ1-1	TRBV18	CASSQRQGGGDTEAFF	TGTGCCAGCTCACAAAGACAGGGAGGAGGAGACACTGAAGCTTTCTTT
.	.	TRBJ1-5	TRBV12-5	CASGPWTPGQPQHF	TGTGCTAGTGGTCCCTGGACTCCAGGTCAGCCCCAGCATTTT
TRBD2	.	TRBJ2-7	TRBV7-3	CASSSSGLRSYEQYF	TGTGCCAGCAGCTCCTCGGGACTACGATCCTACGAGCAGTACTTC
.	.	TRBJ1-5	TRBV14	CASSQGRQPQHF	TGTGCCAGCAGCCAAGGCCGGCAGCCCCAGCATTTT
.	.	TRBJ2-3	TRBV7-3	CASSTTVLGPEDTQYF	TGTGCCAGCAGCACAACGGTCCTGGGGCCTGAAGATACGCAGTATTTT
.	.	TRBJ1-6	TRBV4-2	CASSQDSTSVQVSPLHF	TGTGCCAGCAGCCAAGATTCCACGAGTGTGCAGGTTTCACCCCTCCACTTT
TRBD1	.	TRBJ2-5	TRBV2	CASSGLGQGLETQYF	TGTGCCAGCAGTGGTCTGGGACAGGGGTTAGAGACCCAGTACTTC
.	.	TRBJ1-2	TRBV19	CASSIGHSYNYGYTF	TGTGCCAGTAGTATCGGACACTCCTATAACTATGGCTACACCTTC
.	.	TRBJ1-1	TRBV5-5	CASSFHDTEAFF	TGTGCCAGCAGCTTCCATGACACTGAAGCTTTCTTT
.	.	TRBJ1-2	TRBV27	CASSPPGLRGYTF	TGTGCCAGCAGTCCTCCTGGGCTGCGAGGCTACACCTTC
.	.	TRBJ1-2	TRBV7-2	CASSLERGNGYTF	TGTGCCAGCAGCTTAGAACGGGGAAATGGCTACACCTTC
.	.	TRBJ2-5	TRBV18	CASSRTTESQETQYF	TGTGCCAGCTCACGGACGACAGAATCCCAAGAGACCCAGTACTTC
.	.	TRBJ1-1	TRBV7-3	CASSTTADSPEAFF	TGTGCCAGCAGCACTACAGCGGACTCCCCTGAAGCTTTCTTT
.	.	TRBJ1-2	TRBV7-9	CASSLDGALDYGYTF	TGTGCCAGCAGCTTAGATGGGGCTCTGGACTATGGCTACACCTTC
TRBD2	.	TRBJ2-1	TRBV7-3	CASSFSPTSGRTEQFF	TGTGCCAGCAGCTTTTCTCCGACTAGCGGGCGTACTGAGCAGTTCTTC
.	.	TRBJ2-5	TRBV7-2	CASSSGLGTQYF	TGTGCCAGCAGCTCGGGTCTGGGGACCCAGTACTTC
TRBD1	.	TRBJ1-2	TRBV19	CASSIGVRGFGYTF	TGTGCCAGTAGTATCGGCGTCAGGGGGTTTGGCTACACCTTC
.	.	TRBJ2-5	TRBV5-1	CASSLGGTTRGQETQYF	TGCGCCAGCAGTTTGGGGGGAACGACGAGGGGGCAAGAGACCCAGTACTTC
TRBD2	once	TRBJ2-2	TRBV11-2	CASSPGLGVGTGELFF	TGTGCCAGCAGCCCGGGACTAGGGGTGGGGACCGGGGAGCTGTTTTTT
.	.	TRBJ1-1	TRBV28	CASSLGGNTEAFF	TGTGCCAGCAGTTTAGGCGGGAACACTGAAGCTTTCTTT
.	once	TRBJ1-2	TRBV2	CASSVGGNYGYTF	TGTGCCAGCAGTGTTGGCGGTAACTATGGCTACACCTTC
.	.	TRBJ1-3	TRBV9	CASSVDFSGSGNTIYF	TGTGCCAGCAGCGTAGACTTCTCGGGCTCTGGAAACACCATATATTTT
TRBD1	.	TRBJ1-5	TRBV2	CASRPGQGVHQPQHF	TGTGCCAGCAGACCCGGACAGGGGGTCCATCAGCCCCAGCATTTT
.	few	TRBJ1-1	TRBV6-5	CASWGYGRTEAFF	TGTGCCAGTTGGGGGTACGGGAGGACTGAAGCTTTCTTT
.	.	TRBJ1-4	TRBV6-1	CASSEGSGRRLSGEKLFF	TGTGCCAGCAGTGAAGGATCCGGGAGGCGATTAAGTGGGGAAAAACTGTTTTTT
TRBD1	.	TRBJ2-1	TRBV2	CASSTGGISYNEQFF	TGTGCCAGCAGTACAGGGGGGATCTCCTACAATGAGCAGTTCTTC
.	.	TRBJ1-2	TRBV19	CASISSGQITTNYGYTF	TGTGCCAGTATCTCGTCGGGACAAATCACAACTAACTATGGCTACACCTTC
.	.	TRBJ2-2	TRBV18	CASSSRTDTGELFF	TGTGCCAGCTCGTCCCGGACAGACACCGGGGAGCTGTTTTTT
.	.	TRBJ1-2	TRBV7-2	CASSSHRVGYGYTF	TGTGCCAGCAGCTCCCACCGGGTCGGCTATGGCTACACCTTC
TRBD1	.	TRBJ2-5	TRBV12-3/TRBV12-4	CASSDTGEETQYF	TGTGCCAGCAGTGACACAGGGGAAGAGACCCAGTACTTC
.	.	TRBJ1-2	TRBV9	CASGGVLNYGYTF	TGTGCCAGCGGAGGGGTCCTTAACTATGGCTACACCTTC
.	.	TRBJ2-3	TRBV5-1	CASSSGVASTDTQYF	TGCGCCAGCAGTTCGGGGGTGGCCAGCACAGATACGCAGTATTTT
TRBD1	.	TRBJ1-4	TRBV29-1	CSAGDSLNNEKLFF	TGCAGCGCTGGGGACAGCCTCAATAATGAAAAACTGTTTTTT
.	few	TRBJ1-5	TRBV24-1	CATSGENAPQHF	TGTGCCACCTCAGGGGAAAATGCGCCCCAGCATTTT
.	.	TRBJ2-1	TRBV24-1	CATGAGHHNEQFF	TGTGCCACGGGAGCGGGACATCACAATGAGCAGTTCTTC
.	.	TRBJ2-3	TRBV24-1	CATSDLNPLDTQYF	TGTGCCACCAGTGATTTGAATCCTTTAGATACGCAGTATTTT
TRBD1	.	TRBJ1-4	TRBV30	CAWSGQGATNEKLFF	TGTGCCTGGAGTGGACAGGGGGCAACTAATGAAAAACTGTTTTTT
.	.	TRBJ2-3	TRBV11-2	CASSFIPDTQYF	TGTGCCAGCAGTTTCATCCCCGATACGCAGTATTTT
.	.	TRBJ1-5	TRBV28	CASSLSPDQPQHF	TGTGCCAGCAGTTTATCCCCGGATCAGCCCCAGCATTTT
.	.	TRBJ1-1	TRBV7-2	CASSLVAGLSTEAFF	TGTGCCAGCAGCTTAGTGGCGGGGCTGAGCACTGAAGCTTTCTTT